The 7 T cell receptor beta chains below come from one sample, sequenced in a study of blood T cell repertoires in COVID-19. Sequencing was performed with immunoSEQ multiplex PCR; in TCRdb, only in-frame clones are kept and a portion is missing. The sample has about 330,000 clones; approximately 89% are singletons. Material: PBMCs or T cells enriched from blood (not recorded which). These TCRs come from a woman in her 30s who had recovered from COVID-19.

The chain couples TRBV2 to TRBJ1-2; D perhaps matches TRBD1 (5 bases). The CDR3 is 15 residues long. V was cut by 3 bases and J by 6 bases, with 17 bases left in between. Germline V gene data show CDR1 as SNHLY and CDR2 as FYNNEI. The DNA of the CDR3 is TGTGCCAGCAGTGATTGGGGCAGGACCTTCGATGGCTACACCTTC. It encodes CASSDWGRTFDGYTF.

The chain recombines TRBV7-3 with TRBJ2-1, with 10 bases matching TRBD2. Germline V lookup: CDR1 SGHTA, CDR2 FQGTGA. The length of the CDR3 is 14 residues. The junction had 6 bases not matched to a gene; V was cut back by 5 bases and J by 8 bases. CDR3 sequence reads: CASSQRGGQDEQFF. CDR3 coding DNA: TGTGCCAGCAGCCAGCGGGGGGGCCAGGATGAGCAGTTCTTC.

The V gene is TRBV6-4, the J gene TRBJ2-3; 8 bases agree with TRBD2. Trimming at V came to 0 bases and at J to 4 bases, leaving 6 bases not matched to a gene. CDR3 length equals 16 residues. Germline values: CDR1 MRHNA, CDR2 SNTAGT. The CDR3 DNA is TGTGCCAGCAGTGACTCTGCCGGGGGGGCTTCAGATACGCAGTATTTT. This gives the protein CASSDSAGGASDTQYF.

The chain combines TRBV11-2 with TRBJ2-1, with D perhaps TRBD2 (6 bases). This CDR3 spans 15 amino acids. Germline values: CDR1 SGHAT, CDR2 FQNNGV. Trimming removed 6 bases at V and 4 bases at J, with 16 bases between. As DNA, the CDR3 is TGTGCCAGCAGTAAGGTGCGGGGCCGATACAATGAGCAGTTCTTC. Translating it yields CASSKVRGRYNEQFF. Full variable domain (missing parts from reference TRBV11-2 and TRBJ2-1): EAGVAQSPRYKIIEKRQSVAFWCNPISGHATLYWYQQILGQGPKLLIQFQNNGVVDDSQLPKDRFSAERLKGVDSTLKIQPAKLEDSAVYLCASSKVRGRYNEQFFGPGTRLTVL.

The chain couples TRBV29-1 to TRBJ2-7; possible D gene TRBD2, 5 bases. The CDR3 is made up of 13 amino acids. With 4 bases removed from V and 2 bases from J, the gap between germline ends came to 12 bases. Germline CDR1 reads SQVTM; CDR2 reads ANQGSEA. Written as DNA, the CDR3 is TGCAGCGTTGGTGGACCGGGGACCTACGAGCAGTACTTC. Encoded protein: CSVGGPGTYEQYF.

Only a few counts were recorded for this clone. The chain combines TRBV6-2 or TRBV6-3 with TRBJ1-2, with D possibly TRBD1 on 5 matching bases. V dropped 0 bases and J dropped 3 bases, with 20 bases sitting between them. This CDR3 contains 18 residues. In germline, CDR1 is MNHEY, CDR2 SVGEGT. CDR3 coding DNA: TGTGCCAGCAGTTACTCGACGGGGGTTCGGGCCACTGACTATGGCTACACCTTC. Amino acid sequence: CASSYSTGVRATDYGYTF.

The chain has TRBV5-1 and TRBJ1-5, with TRBD1 as a possible D gene (5 bases). Germline CDR1 and CDR2: SGHRS and YFSETQ. V was trimmed by 0 bases and J by 11 bases, leaving 15 bases between them. The CDR3 is made up of 14 amino acids. Here the CDR3 reads CASSLEAGGGAQHF. The CDR3 DNA is TGCGCCAGCAGCTTGGAGGCGGGCGGGGGGGCCCAGCATTTT.